The 15 T cell receptor beta chains below were found in one sample sequenced in a study of CD8 T cells in ankylosing spondylitis. TCRdb fed the 5' RACE reads into MiXCR, producing one record per CDR3 protein. The sample includes under 300,000 distinct CDR3 sequences, more than 15% of them seen just once. Sequencing used blood, either unsorted or a sorted T cell fraction (not recorded which). The source of these receptors is a male donor with ankylosing spondylitis or in good health (not recorded which).

This sequence joins TRBV12-5 and TRBJ2-7; D possibly corresponds to TRBD1 (6 bases). Germline loops: CDR1 LGHNT, CDR2 FRNRAP. Trimming took 6 bases from V and 3 from J, leaving 9 bases between them. The CDR3 runs 12 residues. The CDR3 here is CASGQDSYEQYF. In DNA form, the CDR3 reads TGTGCTAGTGGGCAGGACAGCTACGAGCAGTACTTC. Supplemented by reference TRBV12-5 and TRBJ2-7, the full variable domain reads DARVTQTPRHKVTEMGQEVTMRCQPILGHNTVFWYRQTMMQGLELLAYFRNRAPLDDSGMPKDRFSAEMPDATLATLKIQPSEPRDSAVYFCASGQDSYEQYFGPGTRLTVT.

This clonotype showed up many times. The chain recombines TRBV7-8 with TRBJ2-7; tentatively, D is TRBD1 (5 bases). Germline assignment: CDR1 SGHVS and CDR2 FQNEAQ. V was trimmed by 5 bases and J by 0 bases, leaving 14 bases between them. The CDR3 is 15 amino acids. This CDR3 reads CASSPHAQGSYEQYF. As DNA, the CDR3 is TGTGCCAGCAGCCCTCACGCGCAGGGCTCCTACGAGCAGTACTTC.

This clonotype was seen at least ten times. The chain employs TRBV5-1 and TRBJ2-7; 8 bases agree with TRBD1. V dropped 4 bases and J dropped 2; count of bases not matched to a gene: 5. Germline CDR1 is SGHRS and CDR2 is YFSETQ. The CDR3 length is 14 residues. Here the CDR3 reads CASSSQDRAYEQYF. CDR3 nucleotide sequence: TGCGCCAGCAGCAGCCAGGACAGGGCCTACGAGCAGTACTTC.

V gene TRBV28 combines with J gene TRBJ2-7; D call uncertain. This CDR3 has 12 residues. Germline CDR1 reads MDHEN; CDR2 reads SYDVKM. V was cut by 8 bases and J by 0 bases, with 8 bases left in between. CDR3 DNA sequence: TGTGCCAGCGGGCAAAGCTCCTACGAGCAGTACTTC. This translates into CASGQSSYEQYF.

This clonotype was detected a few times. This chain joins TRBV29-1 and TRBJ2-2, with TRBD2 matching over 7 bases. There are 15 residues in the CDR3. From germline, CDR1 is SQVTM and CDR2 ANQGSEA. The V segment lost 7 bases and the J segment 1 base; nucleotides outside the gene matches: 9. As DNA, the CDR3 is TGCAGCGCCCTTGGGGAGCGGGAGAACACCGGGGAGCTGTTTTTT. It yields the protein CSALGERENTGELFF.

This chain joins TRBV29-1 and TRBJ2-1, with D tentatively TRBD2 (5 bases). Trimming took 5 bases from V and 9 from J, leaving 8 bases between them. The CDR3 length is 10 residues. Germline V gene data show CDR1 as SQVTM and CDR2 as ANQGSEA. Here the CDR3 reads CSVREGEQFF. The CDR3 region has the DNA TGCAGCGTTCGAGAGGGTGAGCAGTTCTTC.

This clonotype was counted between two and nine times. The chain couples TRBV5-5 to TRBJ1-4; D gene ambiguous. Per the germline V gene, CDR1 is SGHKS and CDR2 is YYEKEE (reference sequence). The V gene lost 0 bases and the J gene lost 8 bases, with 8 bases spanning the gap. The CDR3 spans 13 residues. The CDR3 protein is CASSLEWAEKLFF. The CDR3 nucleotides read TGTGCCAGCAGCTTGGAATGGGCAGAAAAACTGTTTTTT.

This chain uses TRBV4-1 with TRBJ2-7; D is tentatively TRBD1 or TRBD2 (5 bases each). Trimming stripped 0 bases from V and 6 bases from J, with 12 bases between. Germline loops: CDR1 MGHRA, CDR2 YSYEKL. The CDR3 length is 14 residues. CDR3 DNA sequence: TGCGCCAGCAGCCAAGATGCCAGGGAGTCCGAGCAGTACTTC. It translates to CASSQDARESEQYF.

The J gene is TRBJ2-3, the V gene TRBV29-1; TRBD2 matches 10 bases. CDR1 and CDR2 from the germline V gene are SQVTM and ANQGSEA. After removal of 1 base from V and 3 bases from J, the junction contained 7 bases not matched to a gene. CDR3 length: 16 amino acids. The CDR3 sequence is CSVEGKAGGTTDTQYF. The CDR3 DNA reads TGCAGCGTTGAAGGCAAAGCGGGAGGGACGACAGATACGCAGTATTTT.

This clonotype was picked up a small number of times. The chain is built from TRBV27 and TRBJ1-2; TRBD1 matches 7 bases. This CDR3 has 13 residues. Trimming removed 2 bases from V and 8 bases from J; junction bases left unmatched: 5. Germline lookup yields CDR1 MNHEY and CDR2 SMNVEV (reference sequence). CDR3 DNA: TGTGCCAGCAGTTTAGGAGGGGGCGACGGCTACACCTTC. Protein product: CASSLGGGDGYTF.

This chain uses TRBV15 with TRBJ2-7, with D possibly called TRBD1 or TRBD2 (6 bases each). The germline gives CDR1 LNHNV, CDR2 YYDKDF (reference sequence). This CDR3 region has 17 residues. With 0 bases removed from V and 4 bases from J, the gap between germline ends came to 19 bases. The CDR3 region is CATSREGPGGGGYEQYF. Here the CDR3 DNA reads TGTGCCACCAGCAGAGAGGGGCCCGGGGGCGGAGGTTACGAGCAGTACTTC.

There are a few counts of this clonotype. The rearrangement joins TRBV5-5 to TRBJ2-3; maybe TRBD2 (5 bases). Trimming took off 0 bases at V and 4 bases at J, with 9 bases between the two ends. The CDR3 length is 14 residues. The germline gives CDR1 SGHKS, CDR2 YYEKEE (reference sequence). CDR3 DNA: TGTGCCAGCAGCTTGGGACTACCCCCAGATACGCAGTATTTT. Amino acids: CASSLGLPPDTQYF.

The CDR3 sequence: CASSSHQGEETQYF. CDR3 DNA: TGTGCCAGCAGTTCCCATCAGGGAGAAGAGACCCAGTACTTC. This chain links TRBV27 with TRBJ2-5; D could derive from TRBD1 or TRBD2 (5 bases each). CDR1 MNHEY and CDR2 SMNVEV come from the germline V gene (reference sequence). The length of the CDR3 is 14 residues. Trimming cost V 4 bases and J 3 bases, with 12 bases left between them.

CDR3 sequence (DNA): TGTGCCAGCAGTTATCTAGGCCAGTTCTACGAGCAGTACTTC. Protein product: CASSYLGQFYEQYF. V usage is TRBV27 and J usage is TRBJ2-7; D is unclear. Trimming stripped 4 bases from V and 3 bases from J, with 13 bases between. The CDR3 spans 14 residues. Looked up from germline, CDR1 is MNHEY and CDR2 is SMNVEV (reference sequence).

The chain is built from TRBV12-3 or TRBV12-4 and TRBJ2-7; D is unclear. The CDR3 sequence is 15 residues long. V dropped 1 base and J dropped 0 bases, with 10 bases sitting between them. CDR3 protein: CASSLGYLTSYEQYF. Written as DNA, the CDR3 is TGTGCCAGCAGTTTAGGATATCTTACCTCCTACGAGCAGTACTTC.